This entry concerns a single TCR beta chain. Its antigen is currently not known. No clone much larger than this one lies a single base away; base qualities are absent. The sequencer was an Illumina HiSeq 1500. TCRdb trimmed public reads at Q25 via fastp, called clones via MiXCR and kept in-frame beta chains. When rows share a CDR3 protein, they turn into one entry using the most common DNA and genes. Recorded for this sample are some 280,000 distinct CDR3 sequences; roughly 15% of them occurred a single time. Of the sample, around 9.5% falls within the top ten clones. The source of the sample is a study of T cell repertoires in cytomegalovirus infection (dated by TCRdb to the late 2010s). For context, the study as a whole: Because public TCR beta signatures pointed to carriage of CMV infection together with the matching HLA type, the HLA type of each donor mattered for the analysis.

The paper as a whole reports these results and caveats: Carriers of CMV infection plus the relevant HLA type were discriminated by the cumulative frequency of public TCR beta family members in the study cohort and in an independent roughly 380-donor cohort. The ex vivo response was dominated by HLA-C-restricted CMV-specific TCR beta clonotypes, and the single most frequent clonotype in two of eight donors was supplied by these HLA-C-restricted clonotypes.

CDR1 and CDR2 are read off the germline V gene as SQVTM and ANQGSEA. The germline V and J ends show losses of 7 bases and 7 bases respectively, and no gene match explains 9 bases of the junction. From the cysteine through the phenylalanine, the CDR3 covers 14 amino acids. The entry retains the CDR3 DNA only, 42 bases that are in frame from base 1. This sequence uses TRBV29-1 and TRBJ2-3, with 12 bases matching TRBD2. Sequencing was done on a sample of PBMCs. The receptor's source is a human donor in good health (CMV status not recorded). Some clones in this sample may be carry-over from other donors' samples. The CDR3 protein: CSARPSGRGNTQYF. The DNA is TGCAGCGCGCGGCCTAGCGGGAGGGGAAATACGCAGTATTTT.